This T cell receptor (beta chain) stems from a study of Ad26.COV2.S vaccination and SARS-CoV-2 variants. Whole-study context: The trial was COV1001 and the donor's arm was Ad26.COV2.S.

The treatment denotes: approximately 18 received Ad26.COV2.S at low or high dose, single or two shots; 5 received placebo; per-sample allocation not given. Specimens were obtained on day 63 following the first vaccine or placebo injection. This CDR3 is 14 amino acids long. The ends were cut back, 0 bases at V and 1 base at J, with 6 bases in the middle. CDR1 is SGHTA, CDR2 FQGNSA, per germline. The table came from immunoSEQ multiplex PCR; TCRdb's copy has only in-frame clones and leaves some out. The data contain nearly 400,000 clones, around 89% of them singletons. This chain uses TRBV7-2 with TRBJ1-1; D unclear. The material was peripheral blood, obtained in a trial of Ad26.COV2.S vaccine versus placebo. The source is a person between 18 and 59 years old who received the Ad26.COV2.S COVID-19 vaccine or a placebo. CDR3 nucleotide sequence: TGTGCCAGCAGCTTAGCGCGGCCGAACACTGAAGCTTTCTTT. It codes for CASSLARPNTEAFF.